Below are 28 T cell receptor beta chains sequenced from a single sample in a study of early T cells in non-severe SARS-CoV-2 infection. TCRdb processed the 5' RACE reads anew with MiXCR; each CDR3 protein has one entry. This table has roughly 48,000 distinct CDR3 sequences, around 4.6% appearing once. Sequences were obtained from whole blood. All receptors derive from an adult who was a healthcare worker with PCR-confirmed SARS-CoV-2 infection or an uninfected control (not recorded which).

This clonotype was found many times. The CDR3 sequence: CAIAPSGYNEQFF. CDR3 DNA sequence: TGTGCCATCGCCCCTAGCGGTTACAATGAGCAGTTCTTC. This chain connects TRBV6-1 to TRBJ2-1; 7 nucleotides align to TRBD2. Unmatched junction bases numbered 7, after V lost 10 bases and J lost 4 bases. The CDR3 covers 13 residues. Germline values: CDR1 MNHNS, CDR2 SASEGT.

This clonotype was detected ten times or more. CDR3: CASSSKLSSYNEQFF. Written as DNA, the CDR3 is TGTGCCAGCAGCTCTAAATTGAGCTCCTACAATGAGCAGTTCTTC. This sequence joins TRBV11-2 and TRBJ2-1; D gene ambiguous. Germline V gene lookup returns CDR1 SGHAT and CDR2 FQNNGV. V gave up 4 bases and J gave up 0 bases, with 10 bases separating them. There are 15 residues in the CDR3.

The gene calls are TRBV19 and TRBJ2-1; TRBD1 aligns across 7 bases. The CDR3 sequence is 16 residues long. Looked up from germline, CDR1 is LNHDA and CDR2 is SQIVND (reference sequence). V was pared by 0 bases and J by 1 base, with 3 bases of the junction left unmatched. CDR3 in amino acids: CASSIDAGGSYNEQFF. The CDR3 DNA is TGTGCCAGTAGTATAGATGCAGGGGGTTCCTACAATGAGCAGTTCTTC.

At least ten counts were recorded for this clonotype. This chain links TRBV24-1 with TRBJ2-3; 10 bases line up with TRBD2. This CDR3 comprises 17 residues. With 1 base clipped from V and 4 bases from J, the junction kept 7 bases outside the gene matches. Germline loops: CDR1 KGHDR, CDR2 SFDVKD. CDR3 residues: CATSDFSLAGVSDTQYF. The CDR3 nucleotides are TGTGCCACCAGTGATTTTTCCCTAGCGGGGGTATCAGATACGCAGTATTTT.

This clonotype was observed many times. V usage is TRBV6-1 and J usage is TRBJ1-1; 10 nucleotides match TRBD1. With 4 bases clipped from V and 10 bases from J, the junction kept 9 bases outside the gene matches. The germline V gene encodes CDR1 MNHNS and CDR2 SASEGT. The CDR3 runs to 14 residues. The CDR3, as DNA: TGTGCCAGCAGTGCCACCGGGACAGGGGTAGGAGCTTTCTTT. The encoded protein is CASSATGTGVGAFF.

At least ten counts were recorded for this clonotype. The chain combines TRBV7-9 with TRBJ1-4, with 9 bases aligning to TRBD1. Germline CDR1 reads SEHNR; CDR2 reads FQNEAQ (reference sequence). J gave up 1 base and V 8 bases, and 5 bases lay outside the gene matches. The CDR3 spans 15 residues. CDR3 DNA: TGTGCCAGCGGGGACAGGGAATTAACTAATGAAAAACTGTTTTTT. As protein: CASGDRELTNEKLFF. The whole variable domain, remainder taken from reference TRBV7-9 and TRBJ1-4, is DTGVSQNPRHKITKRGQNVTFRCDPISEHNRLYWYRQTLGQGPEFLTYFQNEAQLEKSRLLSDRFSAERPKGSFSTLEIQRTEQGDSAMYLCASGDRELTNEKLFFGSGTQLSVL.

This clonotype has a count of ten or more. The chain couples TRBV7-3 to TRBJ2-2; 8 positions agree with TRBD2. The CDR3 spans 17 residues. Per germline, CDR1 SGHTA and CDR2 FQGTGA. V lost 1 base to trimming and J lost 5 bases; unmatched junction nucleotides: 9. The CDR3 loop is CASSLRGLGGKTGELFF. In nucleotides, the CDR3 is TGTGCCAGCAGCTTAAGGGGACTAGGCGGGAAGACCGGGGAGCTGTTTTTT.

This clonotype was detected many times. The gene calls are TRBV12-3 or TRBV12-4 and TRBJ2-1, with 11 bases matching TRBD2. Unmatched junction bases numbered 5, after V lost 6 bases and J lost 4 bases. The CDR3 runs 15 residues. The CDR3 DNA is TGTGCCAGCAGGGGACTAGCGGTTATTTACAATGAGCAGTTCTTC. Amino acid sequence: CASRGLAVIYNEQFF.

In its sample, this clonotype was seen a few times. The chain joins TRBV29-1 to TRBJ2-3, with D possibly called TRBD1 or TRBD2 (5 bases each). Germline V gives CDR1 SQVTM, CDR2 ANQGSEA. V lost 6 bases to trimming and J lost 2 bases, with 15 bases between them. This CDR3 is 14 amino acids long. CDR3 DNA: TGCAGCGTCAGGAAGGGGACCAACACAGATACGCAGTATTTT. As protein: CSVRKGTNTDTQYF.

In this sample, this clonotype turned up many times. The rearrangement uses TRBV7-9 and TRBJ2-2; either TRBD1 or TRBD2 may fit D (5 bases each). V was shortened by 2 bases and J by 6 bases, with 13 bases between the two germline ends. This CDR3 contains 15 residues. Per germline, CDR1 SEHNR and CDR2 FQNEAQ (reference sequence). CDR3: CASSLRAGSPGELFF. The CDR3 bases are TGTGCCAGCAGCTTAAGAGCAGGGAGCCCCGGGGAGCTGTTTTTT.

In this sample, this clonotype turned up many times. This sequence joins TRBV11-3 and TRBJ2-7; no clear D gene. The CDR3 covers 14 residues. V was trimmed by 6 bases and J by 2 bases, leaving 14 bases between them. Germline lookup yields CDR1 SGHNT and CDR2 YENEEA. CDR3: CASSKRTAPYEQYF. The CDR3 region has the DNA TGTGCCAGCAGTAAAAGAACAGCCCCCTACGAGCAGTACTTC.

For this clonotype: This sequence may be a read error, since a much larger clone differs from it by one base. The chain couples TRBV3-1 to TRBJ1-6, with D unclear. This CDR3 region has 14 residues. Trimming removed 5 bases at V and 12 bases at J, with 17 bases between. The germline gives CDR1 LGHDT, CDR2 YNNKEL (reference sequence). CDR3 in amino acids: CASSGRESDGPLHF. Written as DNA, the CDR3 is TGTGCCAGCAGCGGTAGGGAGAGCGATGGACCCCTCCACTTT.

This clonotype has a count of ten or more. The genes are TRBV12-3 or TRBV12-4 and TRBJ2-1, with TRBD2 matching over 10 bases. The CDR3 spans 14 residues. Germline trimming cut 3 bases from V and 9 bases from J; bases unmatched to any gene: 5. The DNA of the CDR3 is TGTGCCAGCAGTTTCCTAGCGGGGGCCGTTGAGCAGTTCTTC. Translation gives CASSFLAGAVEQFF.

This clonotype was recorded a few times. The V gene is TRBV20-1, the J gene TRBJ2-7; 9 positions agree with TRBD2. CDR1 is DFQATT, CDR2 SNEGSKA, per germline (reference sequence). With 1 base clipped from V and 0 bases from J, the junction kept 4 bases outside the gene matches. CDR3 length: 15 residues. CDR3 bases: TGCAGTGCTAGAGGGCTAGCGGGGCCCTCCTACGAGCAGTACTTC. Protein product: CSARGLAGPSYEQYF.

V gene TRBV6-1 combines with J gene TRBJ1-1; unclear D gene. Trimming removed 5 bases from V and 6 bases from J, with 10 bases in between. Germline assignment: CDR1 MNHNS and CDR2 SASEGT. The length of the CDR3 is 12 residues. CDR3 nucleotides: TGTGCCAGCAGTACCGACACAGCTGAAGCTTTCTTT. It codes for CASSTDTAEAFF.

This clonotype was observed a handful of times. The chain combines TRBV9 with TRBJ2-3; tentatively, D is TRBD1 or TRBD2 (5 bases each). CDR3 length: 15 amino acids. The V and J ends lost 2 bases and 3 bases respectively, with 13 bases between them. The germline gives CDR1 SGDLS, CDR2 YYNGEE. CDR3 nucleotides: TGTGCCAGCAGCGTCAGGGAGTGGAAGACAGATACGCAGTATTTT. It translates to CASSVREWKTDTQYF.

At least ten counts were recorded for this clonotype. This chain uses TRBV6-2 or TRBV6-3 with TRBJ2-7; TRBD2 might be the D (5 bases). The CDR3 has 14 residues. Germline assignment: CDR1 MNHEY and CDR2 SVGEGT. The V end lost 0 bases, the J end lost 5 bases, and 11 bases lay between the germline ends. DNA for the CDR3: TGTGCCAGCAGTTACTCTTTCTCCGGGGACGAGCAGTACTTC. Its translation: CASSYSFSGDEQYF.

The chain has TRBV4-3 and TRBJ2-7; TRBD1 aligns across 9 bases. Trimming removed 0 bases from V and 5 bases from J; junction bases left unmatched: 17. The CDR3 length is 19 residues. Germline-derived CDR1 and CDR2 are LGHNA and YSLEER. The CDR3 spells CASSQDLVRGTGNVDEQYF. In nucleotides, the CDR3 is TGCGCCAGCAGCCAAGATCTCGTGCGGGGGACAGGGAATGTTGACGAGCAGTACTTC.

This clonotype came up a few times. This rearrangement joins TRBV18 to TRBJ2-3; D not certain. V was shortened by 1 base and J by 1 base, with 12 bases between the two germline ends. This CDR3 contains 16 residues. Germline lookup yields CDR1 KGHSH and CDR2 LQKENI. CDR3 amino acids: CASSPRGRAGTDTQYF. Here the CDR3 DNA reads TGTGCCAGCTCACCACGCGGCCGCGCGGGCACAGATACGCAGTATTTT.

Ten or more counts support this clonotype. This chain's CDR3 is CASSLNPGRAEAFF. CDR3 DNA: TGTGCCAGCAGCTTAAATCCGGGGAGGGCTGAAGCTTTCTTT. V usage is TRBV7-3 and J usage is TRBJ1-1; no clear D gene. There are 14 residues in the CDR3. Per the germline V gene, CDR1 is SGHTA and CDR2 is FQGTGA. Trimming removed 1 base at V and 6 bases at J, with 12 bases between.

This clonotype was recorded a few times. The V call is TRBV15, the J call TRBJ2-2; D gene ambiguous. Trimming shortened V by 5 bases and J by 4 bases, and 17 bases separated the two germline ends. This CDR3 contains 16 residues. The germline gives CDR1 LNHNV, CDR2 YYDKDF (reference sequence). The CDR3 bases are TGTGCCACCAGCTCCCGATCGGCAGATTCCACCGGGGAGCTGTTTTTT. Its translation: CATSSRSADSTGELFF.

The sample holds many counts of this clonotype. This chain connects TRBV6-2 or TRBV6-3 to TRBJ2-3; D not resolved. This CDR3 is 14 amino acids long. Germline values: CDR1 MNHEY, CDR2 SVGEGT. The V gene lost 3 bases and the J gene lost 2 bases, with 9 bases spanning the gap. In DNA form, the CDR3 reads TGTGCCAGCAGTTATAGAAGGTACACAGATACGCAGTATTTT. Translated, it gives CASSYRRYTDTQYF.

Ten or more counts support this clonotype. This chain joins TRBV6-5 and TRBJ1-5; tentative D call: TRBD1 (5 bases). The CDR3 covers 14 residues. Germline V lookup: CDR1 MNHEY, CDR2 SVGAGI. The V end lost 6 bases, the J end lost 6 bases, and 15 bases lay between the germline ends. CDR3 amino acids: CASRRDSGVQPQHF. CDR3 nucleotide sequence: TGTGCCAGCAGAAGAGACAGCGGGGTTCAGCCCCAGCATTTT.

This clonotype was detected only a few times. The gene calls are TRBV2 and TRBJ1-5; D remains unclear. The CDR3 covers 13 residues. Germline CDR1 SNHLY, CDR2 FYNNEI. The V and J ends lost 3 bases and 9 bases respectively, with 12 bases between them. For the CDR3, the DNA is TGTGCCAGCAGTGACAGGCCCAAACGGCCCCAGCATTTT. Its protein product is CASSDRPKRPQHF.

This clonotype came up many times. This chain joins TRBV20-1 and TRBJ1-4; TRBD1 might be the D (5 bases). The germline CDR1 and CDR2 sequences are DFQATT and SNEGSKA (reference sequence). Trimming shortened V by 1 base and J by 7 bases, and 16 bases separated the two germline ends. The CDR3 is 15 residues long. The CDR3 DNA reads TGCAGTGCTAGAGCGCCGGGGGTCGGAAGTGAAAAACTGTTTTTT. Amino acid sequence: CSARAPGVGSEKLFF.

A few counts support this clonotype. This chain joins TRBV7-2 and TRBJ2-3; D is unclear. Per the germline V gene, CDR1 is SGHTA and CDR2 is FQGNSA. This CDR3 contains 13 residues. Trimming removed 3 bases from V and 3 bases from J, with 7 bases in between. DNA for the CDR3: TGTGCCAGCAGCTTCGTCTGGACAGATACGCAGTATTTT. Amino acid sequence: CASSFVWTDTQYF.

This clonotype was seen ten or more times. The J gene is TRBJ1-2, the V gene TRBV2; maybe TRBD1 (6 bases). The V and J ends lost 8 bases and 4 bases respectively, with 11 bases between them. The germline V gene has CDR1 SNHLY and CDR2 FYNNEI. There are 12 residues in the CDR3. This chain's CDR3 is CASGGQPYGYTF. The DNA for the CDR3 is TGTGCCAGCGGCGGACAGCCCTATGGCTACACCTTC.

This clonotype has more than one count but fewer than ten. The V gene is TRBV20-1, the J gene TRBJ1-1; 8 bases map to TRBD1. Germline V gene sequence: CDR1 DFQATT, CDR2 SNEGSKA (reference sequence). The J segment lost 5 bases and the V segment lost 3 bases, leaving 14 bases of the junction unmatched. The CDR3 extends over 16 amino acids. CDR3 residues: CSASWAGGMSLTEAFF. The CDR3 DNA is TGCAGTGCTAGCTGGGCAGGGGGCATGTCTTTAACTGAAGCTTTCTTT.